This TCR beta chain emerged from a study of blood T cell repertoires in COVID-19. The germline V gene has CDR1 SNHLY and CDR2 FYNNEI. Germline trimming cut 6 bases from V and 5 bases from J; bases unmatched to any gene: 7. The CDR3 spans 14 residues. Profiled with immunoSEQ multiplex PCR; TCRdb holds only in-frame clones, not every one. The sample comprises around 300,000 clones, approximately 89% of which are singletons, and just under 9.5% rests with the top ten. This clone was seen repeatedly, ten times or more. Assignments of participants to cohorts depended upon their own reported clinical history. Symptom resolution, clearance, or two negative PCRs marked donors in Cohort 3 as recovered.

The source is a woman in her twenties or thirties who had recovered from COVID-19. The rearrangement uses TRBV2 and TRBJ2-3, with 8 bases identical to TRBD1. The sequenced material came from PBMCs or T cells enriched from blood (not recorded which). CDR3 loop: CASRLDRAGDTQYF. Written as DNA, the CDR3 is TGTGCCAGCAGGTTGGACAGGGCAGGAGATACGCAGTATTTT.